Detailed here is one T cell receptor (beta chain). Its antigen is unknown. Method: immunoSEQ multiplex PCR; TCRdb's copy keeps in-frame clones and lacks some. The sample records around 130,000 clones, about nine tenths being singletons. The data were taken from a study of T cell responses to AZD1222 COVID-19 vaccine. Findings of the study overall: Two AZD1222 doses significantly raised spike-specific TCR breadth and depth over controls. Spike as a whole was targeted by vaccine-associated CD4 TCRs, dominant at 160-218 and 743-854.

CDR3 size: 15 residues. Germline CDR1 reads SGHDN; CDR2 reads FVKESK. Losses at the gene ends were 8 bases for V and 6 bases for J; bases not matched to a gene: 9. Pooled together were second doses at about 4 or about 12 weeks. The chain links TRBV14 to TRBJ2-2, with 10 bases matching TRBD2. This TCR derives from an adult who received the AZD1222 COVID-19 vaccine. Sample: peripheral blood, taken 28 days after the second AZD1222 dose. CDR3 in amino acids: CASSAGTSVAGELFF. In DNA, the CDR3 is TGTGCCAGCTCGGCGGGGACTAGCGTCGCCGGGGAGCTGTTTTTT.